Below are 22 T cell receptor beta chains sequenced from a single sample in a study of T-cell reconstitution after alpha-beta-depleted transplantation in children. Unique molecular identifiers were incorporated when the TCRbeta library was constructed. TCRdb fed the PCR reads into MiXCR, producing one record per CDR3 protein. The sample records a few hundred thousand distinct CDR3 sequences, roughly 44% being singletons. The sample was PBMCs, taken before TCRalphabeta/CD19-depleted stem cell transplant. The source of these receptors is a girl aged 2 to 10 with aplastic anemia, due to receive a stem cell transplant.

Comment on this clonotype: Germline is not matched at one junction end, which may reflect a read error. The V gene is TRBV10-2, the J gene TRBJ1-2; D remains ambiguous. The CDR3 runs 13 residues. CDR1 is WSHSY and CDR2 is SAAADI in the germline V gene. CDR3 sequence (DNA): TGCGCCAGTAGTGATACGAGATTCTATGGCTACACCTTC. Translation: CASSDTRFYGYTF.

This clonotype showed up many times. V is TRBV20-1 and J is TRBJ2-2, with D unresolved. The V gene lost 4 bases and the J gene lost 1 base, with 7 bases spanning the gap. The CDR3 is made up of 13 amino acids. Looked up from germline, CDR1 is DFQATT and CDR2 is SNEGSKA (reference sequence). The CDR3 bases are TGCAGTGCTATGCGGCAGAACACCGGGGAGCTGTTTTTT. Translation: CSAMRQNTGELFF.

The table lists this clonotype with a few counts. The V and J genes are TRBV7-2 and TRBJ2-7; D unclear. CDR3 length equals 13 residues. V lost 1 base to trimming and J lost 7 bases, with 11 bases between them. Per germline, CDR1 SGHTA and CDR2 FQGNSA. CDR3 loop: CASSLGPIPEQYF. The CDR3 region has the DNA TGTGCCAGCAGCTTAGGCCCGATACCTGAGCAGTACTTC.

This clonotype was counted at least ten times. CDR3 coding DNA: TGTGCCAGCAGCTTAAATGGGGCCTCTAGCTCCTACGAGCAGTACTTC. This codes for CASSLNGASSSYEQYF. This sequence joins TRBV7-2 and TRBJ2-7; tentatively, D is TRBD1 (5 bases). The germline gives CDR1 SGHTA, CDR2 FQGNSA. The CDR3 totals 16 residues. V was pared by 2 bases and J by 0 bases, with 14 bases between.

This clonotype has at least ten counts. V usage is TRBV29-1 and J usage is TRBJ1-6; D is unresolved. CDR1 and CDR2 from the germline V gene are SQVTM and ANQGSEA. CDR3 length: 13 residues. Trimming left V 4 bases short and J 2 bases short, with 6 bases between. The CDR3 sequence: CSVAETYNSPLHF. CDR3 DNA: TGCAGCGTTGCTGAGACCTATAATTCACCCCTCCACTTT.

In its sample, this clonotype was seen a few times. Relative to the germline gene, one junction end is altered; a read error may explain this. V usage is TRBV7-7 and J usage is TRBJ2-2; D uncertain. Per germline, CDR1 SSHAT and CDR2 FNYEAQ (reference sequence). CDR3 length equals 16 residues. In DNA, the CDR3 is TGTGCTAGCAGCCCCGAACTACTCGCGAACACCGGGGAGCTGTTTTTT. It encodes CASSPELLANTGELFF. Variable domain in full (rest from reference TRBV7-7 and TRBJ2-2): GAGVSQSPRYKVTKRGQDVTLRCDPISSHATLYWYQQALGQGPEFLTYFNYEAQPDKSGLPSDRFSAERPEGSISTLTIQRTEQRDSAMYRCASSPELLANTGELFFGEGSRLTVL.

A single count supports this clonotype. A much larger clone lies one base from this, so it may be a read error. Without the conserved terminal phenylalanine or tryptophan, this CDR3 likely stems from a read error. V and J are TRBV10-3 and TRBJ1-3; D may be TRBD1 (5 bases). Germline V gene lookup returns CDR1 ENHRY and CDR2 SYGVKD. The CDR3 consists of 18 residues. V lost 0 bases and J lost 0, with 15 bases in between. CDR3: CAISESTGVTGSGNTIYS. The CDR3 DNA follows: TGTGCCATCAGTGAGTCGACGGGGGTAACGGGCTCTGGAAACACCATATATTCT.

This clonotype has just one count. This chain uses TRBV29-1 with TRBJ2-7; D not certain. The ends were cut back, 3 bases at V and 0 bases at J, with 6 bases in the middle. The CDR3 covers 12 residues. From germline, CDR1 is SQVTM and CDR2 ANQGSEA. Written as DNA, the CDR3 is TGCAGCGTTGAGGGCCCCTCCTACGAGCAGTACTTC. It translates to CSVEGPSYEQYF.

The J gene is TRBJ2-7, the V gene TRBV5-1; D might be TRBD2 (6 bases). Looked up from germline, CDR1 is SGHRS and CDR2 is YFSETQ. V was trimmed by 5 bases and J by 5 bases, leaving 20 bases between them. The CDR3 has 15 amino acids. The CDR3 region has the DNA TGCGCCAGCAGAATAATTCCACGGGGGTCCGACGAGCAGTACTTC. This encodes CASRIIPRGSDEQYF.

This clonotype was observed a few times. The chain carries TRBV15 and TRBJ2-6; D gene ambiguous. CDR1 and CDR2 from the germline V gene are LNHNV and YYDKDF (reference sequence). V was cut by 6 bases and J by 0 bases, with 6 bases left in between. This CDR3 is built from 14 residues. CDR3 residues: CATREDSGANVLTF. The CDR3 region has the DNA TGTGCCACCAGGGAAGACTCTGGGGCCAACGTCCTGACTTTC.

V and J are TRBV20-1 and TRBJ2-1; D not certain. This CDR3 comprises 13 residues. The V end lost 1 base, the J end lost 8 bases, and 12 bases lay between the germline ends. Looked up from germline, CDR1 is DFQATT and CDR2 is SNEGSKA (reference sequence). The CDR3 region has the DNA TGCAGTGCTAGAGGATTCCCCTCCGATGAGCAGTTCTTC. Translating it yields CSARGFPSDEQFF.

This clonotype appeared a few times. The V gene is TRBV7-9, the J gene TRBJ2-7; TRBD2 agrees at 14 bases. CDR1 and CDR2 from the germline V gene are SEHNR and FQNEAQ (reference sequence). The length of the CDR3 is 17 residues. V lost 5 bases, J lost 6 bases, and 12 bases stayed unmatched. The CDR3 region is CASSPPGTSGSRGEQYF. The CDR3, as DNA: TGTGCCAGCAGCCCCCCGGGGACTAGCGGGAGCAGGGGCGAGCAGTACTTC.

The J gene is TRBJ2-3, the V gene TRBV5-1; 7 bases agree with TRBD1. Germline loops: CDR1 SGHRS, CDR2 YFSETQ. This CDR3 has 12 amino acids. Trimming took 2 bases from V and 6 from J; bases not matched to a gene: 0. The CDR3 DNA sequence: TGCGCCAGCAGCTTACAGGGGGATACGCAGTATTTT. Its protein product is CASSLQGDTQYF. The full variable domain, rest sourced from reference TRBV5-1 and TRBJ2-3, is KAGVTQTPRYLIKTRGQQVTLSCSPISGHRSVSWYQQTPGQGLQFLFEYFSETQRNKGNFPGRFSGRQFSNSRSEMNVSTLELGDSALYLCASSLQGDTQYFGPGTRLTVL.

The chain joins TRBV7-2 to TRBJ2-7; D might be TRBD2 (5 bases). This CDR3 contains 14 residues. Between the trimmed V and J ends, which lost 1 base and 2 bases, there was a span of 9 bases. Germline V gives CDR1 SGHTA, CDR2 FQGNSA. DNA of the CDR3: TGTGCCAGCAGCTTAGATACCGGGACCTACGAGCAGTACTTC. It encodes CASSLDTGTYEQYF.

The chain links TRBV12-3 or TRBV12-4 to TRBJ2-1; TRBD2 matches at 7 bases. The CDR3 runs 16 residues. Germline trimming cut 3 bases from V and 1 base from J; bases unmatched to any gene: 6. Here the CDR3 reads CASSFPPGGSYNEQFF. The CDR3 nucleotides are TGTGCCAGCAGTTTCCCCCCGGGAGGTTCCTACAATGAGCAGTTCTTC.

This chain joins TRBV29-1 and TRBJ2-7, with 11 bases fitting TRBD2. V trimming: 4 bases; J trimming: 3 bases; junction bases outside the gene matches: 5. From germline, CDR1 is SQVTM and CDR2 ANQGSEA. The CDR3 runs to 14 residues. The chain's CDR3 is CSVGVLAGGYEQYF. In nucleotides, the CDR3 is TGCAGCGTTGGAGTCCTAGCGGGAGGCTACGAGCAGTACTTC.

This chain connects TRBV10-3 to TRBJ2-7; no firm D call. The germline V gene has CDR1 ENHRY and CDR2 SYGVKD. Trimming cost V 4 bases and J 3 bases, with 19 bases left between them. The CDR3 covers 16 residues. The CDR3 DNA is TGTGCCATCAGTGCCTTCGGGTCTGGGTGGGGCTACGAGCAGTACTTC. This sequence encodes CAISAFGSGWGYEQYF.

This clonotype has ten or more counts. The chain carries TRBV29-1 and TRBJ2-5, with D maybe TRBD2 (6 bases). Trimming stripped 4 bases from V and 5 bases from J, with 17 bases between. The length of the CDR3 is 14 residues. Germline V CDR1 and CDR2: SQVTM, ANQGSEA. This CDR3 is CSVVRLPEGETQYF. CDR3 sequence (DNA): TGCAGCGTTGTGAGGCTCCCGGAGGGTGAGACCCAGTACTTC.

This clonotype appeared a few times. This chain links TRBV7-6 with TRBJ2-1; either TRBD1 or TRBD2 may supply D (5 bases each). Trimming removed 5 bases from V and 7 bases from J, with 15 bases in between. CDR3 length: 14 residues. Germline V gene sequence: CDR1 SGHVS, CDR2 FNYEAQ. CDR3 DNA: TGTGCCAGCAGCCCACCGGGACGTAGGAATGAGCAGTTCTTC. Its translation is CASSPPGRRNEQFF.

The CDR3 DNA reads TGTGCCAGCAGCCCCGGCGGAGCGTACGAGCAGTACTTC. It specifies CASSPGGAYEQYF. This chain connects TRBV28 to TRBJ2-7; no clear D. This CDR3 contains 13 residues. CDR1 is MDHEN and CDR2 is SYDVKM in the germline V gene. V gave up 6 bases and J gave up 4 bases, with 13 bases separating them.

Ten or more counts support this clonotype. The rearrangement links TRBV5-4 to TRBJ2-3, with 8 bases fitting TRBD2. Trimming cost V 5 bases and J 2 bases; bases outside gene matches: 10. CDR1 is SGHNT, CDR2 YYREEE, per germline (reference sequence). The CDR3 extends over 16 amino acids. The CDR3 DNA is TGTGCCAGCAGAGTACGGACTAGCCCCTCCACAGATACGCAGTATTTT. Encoded protein: CASRVRTSPSTDTQYF.

There are many counts of this clonotype. This sequence joins TRBV5-6 and TRBJ1-1, with D possibly matching TRBD1 (5 bases). CDR3 length: 12 amino acids. V lost 1 base, J lost 5 bases, and 6 bases lay in between. Germline-derived CDR1 and CDR2 are SGHDT and YYEEEE. The CDR3 sequence: CASSLRGTEAFF. The CDR3 bases are TGTGCCAGCAGCTTGAGGGGAACTGAAGCTTTCTTT.